This entry lists 5 T cell receptor beta chains sequenced from one sample in a study of blood T cell repertoires in COVID-19. Clones were sequenced by immunoSEQ multiplex PCR, and TCRdb holds only the in-frame ones, with some missing. The sample contains about 200,000 clones, 65% to 90% of which appear only once. Sequencing used PBMCs or T cells enriched from blood (not recorded which). Source of these receptors: a woman between 40 and 50 years old with acute COVID-19.

The chain links TRBV10-2 to TRBJ2-7; D may be TRBD1 (6 bases). Germline V CDR1 and CDR2: WSHSY, SAAADI. This CDR3 contains 17 residues. V shed 3 bases and J shed 0 bases, with 18 bases lying between them. As DNA, the CDR3 is TGCGCCAGCAGTGATCAGGACAGCTACCTAAGCTCCTACGAGCAGTACTTC. It is translated as CASSDQDSYLSSYEQYF.

This chain links TRBV7-6 with TRBJ1-1, with unresolved D. The V end lost 6 bases, the J end lost 1 base, and 9 bases lay between the germline ends. CDR3 size: 13 residues. Looked up from germline, CDR1 is SGHVS and CDR2 is FNYEAQ. CDR3 bases: TGTGCCAGCAGTGCCGGCGGGAACACTGAAGCTTTCTTT. Residues: CASSAGGNTEAFF.

The CDR3 nucleotides read TGTGCCAGCAGCTTACCGACTAGCGGGAGCTACAATGAGCAGTTCTTC. It is translated as CASSLPTSGSYNEQFF. The genes are TRBV7-9 and TRBJ2-1; 12 bases align to TRBD2. The V and J ends lost 2 bases and 3 bases, in that order; junction bases with no gene match: 2. The CDR3 has 16 amino acids. Germline V CDR1 and CDR2: SEHNR, FQNEAQ (reference sequence).

V and J are TRBV6-5 and TRBJ1-2, with D maybe TRBD1 (6 bases). Germline V lookup: CDR1 MNHEY, CDR2 SVGAGI. This CDR3 is built from 15 residues. V lost 2 bases to trimming and J lost 3 bases, with 13 bases between them. The CDR3 here is CASSYPSAGDYGYTF. CDR3 DNA: TGTGCCAGCAGTTACCCCTCAGCAGGGGACTATGGCTACACCTTC.

V usage is TRBV7-9 and J usage is TRBJ2-1, with 14 bases fitting TRBD2. CDR1 and CDR2 (germline): SEHNR, FQNEAQ (reference sequence). The CDR3 covers 14 residues. The V gene end was trimmed by 5 bases and the J gene end by 14 bases; junction bases not matched to a gene: 8. CDR3 loop: CASSTGLAGVLEFF. DNA of the CDR3: TGTGCCAGCAGCACGGGACTAGCGGGAGTATTAGAGTTCTTC.